The rows below give T cell receptor beta chains drawn from one sample of a study of vaccination effects on CD4 cells after COVID-19. The table came from immunoSEQ multiplex PCR; TCRdb's copy has only in-frame clones and leaves some out. The sample carries 20,000 or so clones, 76% recorded once. Antigens for these TCRs are unknown. Specimen: CD4+ T cells from PBMCs cultured with HCoV-NL63 spike peptides, collected before COVID-19 vaccination. The receptors derive from a human donor who received a COVID-19 vaccine. Both conserved end residues are part of each CDR3.

CDR3aa: CASSLFEGQLNTGELFF
j_gene: TRBJ2-2
v_gene: TRBV5-6

CDR3aa: CASSLQPLRSYNEQFF
j_gene: TRBJ2-1
v_gene: TRBV5-1

CDR3aa: CASSKPGTGSYEQYF
j_gene: TRBJ2-7
v_gene: TRBV3-1/TRBV3-2

CDR3aa: CSVDGGGGGDTQYF
j_gene: TRBJ2-3
v_gene: TRBV29-1

CDR3aa: CASSAGQENYGYTF
j_gene: TRBJ1-2
v_gene: TRBV2

CDR3aa: CASSVDHRSNQPQHF
j_gene: TRBJ1-5
v_gene: TRBV9

CDR3aa: CASSLATGTDTQYF
j_gene: TRBJ2-3
v_gene: TRBV7-8

CDR3aa: CASSQFDRGPGNTIYF
j_gene: TRBJ1-3
v_gene: TRBV14

CDR3aa: CASSSPPGGGNYGYTF
j_gene: TRBJ1-2
v_gene: TRBV28

CDR3aa: CASSPHSSLSSYEQYF
j_gene: TRBJ2-7
v_gene: TRBV27

CDR3aa: CASSPLQDSRGTEAFF
j_gene: TRBJ1-1
v_gene: TRBV18

CDR3aa: CAWSVDSWREQYF
j_gene: TRBJ2-7
v_gene: TRBV30

CDR3aa: CASSYTRGAKNIQYF
j_gene: TRBJ2-4
v_gene: TRBV6-5

CDR3aa: CASSSSGIWGRSSYEQYF
j_gene: TRBJ2-7
v_gene: TRBV13

CDR3aa: CASSATLTLGNQPQHF
j_gene: TRBJ1-5
v_gene: TRBV5-8

CDR3aa: CASSLGSGTGFGSPLHF
j_gene: TRBJ1-6
v_gene: TRBV27

CDR3aa: CASQGVRRGYGYTF
j_gene: TRBJ1-2
v_gene: TRBV2

CDR3aa: CASRTASGYNEQFF
j_gene: TRBJ2-1
v_gene: TRBV4-2

CDR3aa: CASSQRGGAENSPLHF
j_gene: TRBJ1-6
v_gene: TRBV4-1

CDR3aa: CASSDSYRGANEQFF
j_gene: TRBJ2-1
v_gene: TRBV6-4

CDR3aa: CASSSKAGGPYNEQFF
j_gene: TRBJ2-1
v_gene: TRBV3-1/TRBV3-2

CDR3aa: CASSYRFNEKLFF
j_gene: TRBJ1-4
v_gene: TRBV6-5

CDR3aa: CASSIGQGRYTF
j_gene: TRBJ1-2
v_gene: TRBV7-9

CDR3aa: CASSRTEAFF
j_gene: TRBJ1-1
v_gene: TRBV6-1

CDR3aa: CASSFTRQALTSSYEQYF
j_gene: TRBJ2-7
v_gene: TRBV14

CDR3aa: CASSPRVLSGYTF
j_gene: TRBJ1-2
v_gene: TRBV6-5

CDR3aa: CASSQGQVRLNEQFF
j_gene: TRBJ2-1
v_gene: TRBV6-2/TRBV6-3

CDR3aa: CASSPSGGGDQPQHF
j_gene: TRBJ1-5
v_gene: TRBV18

CDR3aa: CASRDNNQPQHF
j_gene: TRBJ1-5
v_gene: TRBV10-2

CDR3aa: CASSPSAGGVKTQYF
j_gene: TRBJ2-5
v_gene: TRBV19

CDR3aa: CASSSMTGTHQETQYF
j_gene: TRBJ2-5
v_gene: TRBV11-2

CDR3aa: CASSYSVFERSTIYF
j_gene: TRBJ1-3
v_gene: TRBV6-5

CDR3aa: CASRDRVSLNTEAFF
j_gene: TRBJ1-1
v_gene: TRBV5-4

CDR3aa: CASSEYPSGANVLTF
j_gene: TRBJ2-6
v_gene: TRBV25-1

CDR3aa: CSVTPGTIAYEQYF
j_gene: TRBJ2-7
v_gene: TRBV29-1

CDR3aa: CASSRQRSSYNSPLHF
j_gene: TRBJ1-6
v_gene: TRBV2

CDR3aa: CASSYGSGDNEQFF
j_gene: TRBJ2-1
v_gene: TRBV5-1

CDR3aa: CASSERPGTNEKLFF
j_gene: TRBJ1-4
v_gene: TRBV25-1

CDR3aa: CASSPRGGELFF
j_gene: TRBJ2-2
v_gene: TRBV18

CDR3aa: CASSFERGTDTQYF
j_gene: TRBJ2-3
v_gene: TRBV5-4

CDR3aa: CASSVGVKETQYF
j_gene: TRBJ2-5
v_gene: TRBV5-4

CDR3aa: CASSYSSNQPQHF
j_gene: TRBJ1-5
v_gene: TRBV6-5

CDR3aa: CASSPKRDGTNEKLFF
j_gene: TRBJ1-4
v_gene: TRBV3-1/TRBV3-2

CDR3aa: CASSQPPLRQGAAYEQYF
j_gene: TRBJ2-7
v_gene: TRBV4-1

CDR3aa: CASSLGVNVGNEQFF
j_gene: TRBJ2-1
v_gene: TRBV5-6

CDR3aa: CASRVGSTDTQYF
j_gene: TRBJ2-3
v_gene: TRBV12-3/TRBV12-4